Listed below are T cell receptor beta chains from one sample, sequenced in a study of Graves' ophthalmopathy and Graves' hyperthyroidism. TCRdb re-called the multiplex PCR reads with MiXCR, one entry per CDR3 protein. This table has under 350,000 distinct CDR3 sequences, 15% to 20% appearing once. Sequenced: peripheral blood. These receptors all come from an adult man with Graves' ophthalmopathy. Both conserved end residues are part of each CDR3. The order of the fields is clone size, D gene, V gene, J gene, CDR3 DNA, CDR3 protein. The D gene is left open where the match is weak. The size of a clone is reported for some rows only, either as once, few or many, or as a class for expanded clones.

clone_size: many
d_call: TRBD1
v_call: TRBV2
j_call: TRBJ2-1
cdr3_nt: TGTGCCAGCAGTGATAGTTTGGGACAGGGGTTCAATGAGCAGTTCTTC
cdr3_aa: CASSDSLGQGFNEQFF

clone_size: few
d_call: NA
v_call: TRBV6-1
j_call: TRBJ1-3
cdr3_nt: TGTGCCAGCAGCGGTGGGGCAGGGCGCCCGGGAAACACCATATATTTT
cdr3_aa: CASSGGAGRPGNTIYF

clone_size: many
d_call: TRBD1
v_call: TRBV6-5
j_call: TRBJ1-1
cdr3_nt: TGTGCCAGCATACAGGGACAGGTTGTAACTGAAGCTTTCTTT
cdr3_aa: CASIQGQVVTEAFF

clone_size: many
d_call: NA
v_call: TRBV12-3/TRBV12-4
j_call: TRBJ1-5
cdr3_nt: TGTGCCAGCAGTTTTTTAGGGGGTCAGCCCCAGCATTTT
cdr3_aa: CASSFLGGQPQHF

clone_size: NA
d_call: NA
v_call: TRBV30
j_call: TRBJ2-7
cdr3_nt: TGTGCCTGGAGTATCGGAAGCTACGAGCAGTACTTC
cdr3_aa: CAWSIGSYEQYF

clone_size: many
d_call: TRBD1
v_call: TRBV29-1
j_call: TRBJ2-5
cdr3_nt: TGCAGCGTTCACAGGGGGCGGGAAGAGACCCAGTACTTC
cdr3_aa: CSVHRGREETQYF

clone_size: many
d_call: NA
v_call: TRBV11-3
j_call: TRBJ2-1
cdr3_nt: TGTGCCAGCAGCTCGGGGGGCGGTGAGCAGTTCTTC
cdr3_aa: CASSSGGGEQFF

clone_size: many
d_call: NA
v_call: TRBV29-1
j_call: TRBJ2-7
cdr3_nt: TGCAGCGTTGAAGGGACAAACTCCTACGAGCAGTACTTC
cdr3_aa: CSVEGTNSYEQYF

clone_size: many
d_call: NA
v_call: TRBV2
j_call: TRBJ2-7
cdr3_nt: TGTGCCAGCAGTGAAGTTTGGGGCCCCTACGAGCAGTACTTC
cdr3_aa: CASSEVWGPYEQYF

clone_size: NA
d_call: TRBD2
v_call: TRBV6-4
j_call: TRBJ2-5
cdr3_nt: TGTGCCAGCGGTCCTAGCGGGAGGTCCCAAGAGACCCAGTACTTC
cdr3_aa: CASGPSGRSQETQYF

clone_size: many
d_call: NA
v_call: TRBV6-5
j_call: TRBJ2-5
cdr3_nt: TGTGCCAGCAGTTCCGACCTCGTGGGGGTCCAAGAGACCCAGTACTTC
cdr3_aa: CASSSDLVGVQETQYF

clone_size: many
d_call: NA
v_call: TRBV2
j_call: TRBJ2-2
cdr3_nt: TGTGCCAGCAGTGCTTTAGCACGGAGCGGGGAGCTGTTTTTT
cdr3_aa: CASSALARSGELFF

clone_size: many
d_call: NA
v_call: TRBV20-1
j_call: TRBJ2-5
cdr3_nt: TGCAGTGCTAGATCGCGGGAGACCCAGTACTTC
cdr3_aa: CSARSRETQYF

clone_size: many
d_call: NA
v_call: TRBV7-2
j_call: TRBJ1-3
cdr3_nt: TGTGCCAGCAGCTCTCCCGGGCGATCTGGAAACACCATATATTTT
cdr3_aa: CASSSPGRSGNTIYF

clone_size: NA
d_call: TRBD1
v_call: TRBV20-1
j_call: TRBJ1-2
cdr3_nt: TGCAGTGCTCAGGGGGCGTTGAGGGGTGGCTACACCTTC
cdr3_aa: CSAQGALRGGYTF

clone_size: many
d_call: NA
v_call: TRBV20-1
j_call: TRBJ2-7
cdr3_nt: TGCAGTGCTAGAGATATGACTACAGAGCAGTACTTC
cdr3_aa: CSARDMTTEQYF

clone_size: many
d_call: NA
v_call: TRBV18
j_call: TRBJ1-2
cdr3_nt: TGTGCCAGCTCACCACCTAGAAGAGGCTACACCTTC
cdr3_aa: CASSPPRRGYTF

clone_size: many
d_call: NA
v_call: TRBV6-5
j_call: TRBJ1-2
cdr3_nt: TGTGCCAGCAGTTCCATGGACAGCTATGGCTACACCTTC
cdr3_aa: CASSSMDSYGYTF

clone_size: many
d_call: NA
v_call: TRBV3-1
j_call: TRBJ2-7
cdr3_nt: TGTGCCAGCAGCCAAGATTGGACTTCAAGCGAGCAGTACTTC
cdr3_aa: CASSQDWTSSEQYF

clone_size: many
d_call: NA
v_call: TRBV6-5
j_call: TRBJ1-5
cdr3_nt: TGTGCCAGCAGTAACAGAAATAGCAATCAGCCCCAGCATTTT
cdr3_aa: CASSNRNSNQPQHF

clone_size: many
d_call: NA
v_call: TRBV7-9
j_call: TRBJ1-5
cdr3_nt: TGTGCCAGCAGTCCATACTCATCCAATCAGCCCCAGCATTTT
cdr3_aa: CASSPYSSNQPQHF

clone_size: many
d_call: NA
v_call: TRBV6-1
j_call: TRBJ2-4
cdr3_nt: TGTGCCAGCAGGCCCGACTACTTAGCCAAAAACATTCAGTACTTC
cdr3_aa: CASRPDYLAKNIQYF

clone_size: many
d_call: NA
v_call: TRBV2
j_call: TRBJ1-1
cdr3_nt: TGTGCCAGCACCTTGCGGGGGGCAGGCACTGAAGCTTTCTTT
cdr3_aa: CASTLRGAGTEAFF

clone_size: many
d_call: TRBD2
v_call: TRBV27
j_call: TRBJ2-7
cdr3_nt: TGTGCCAGCAGTCCCCAAGGGACTAGCGGGAGAGACGAGCAGTACTTC
cdr3_aa: CASSPQGTSGRDEQYF

clone_size: NA
d_call: NA
v_call: TRBV5-1
j_call: TRBJ2-6
cdr3_nt: TGCGCCAGCAGCTTCGACAGAAACTCTGGGGCCAACGTCCTGACTTTC
cdr3_aa: CASSFDRNSGANVLTF

clone_size: many
d_call: NA
v_call: TRBV19
j_call: TRBJ1-2
cdr3_nt: TGTGCCAGTAGTATGTCGGGGCTCGGCTACACCTTC
cdr3_aa: CASSMSGLGYTF

clone_size: many
d_call: NA
v_call: TRBV20-1
j_call: TRBJ2-2
cdr3_nt: TGCAGTGCTACACCCCTCTTCCACACCGGGGAGCTGTTTTTT
cdr3_aa: CSATPLFHTGELFF

clone_size: few
d_call: NA
v_call: TRBV7-3
j_call: TRBJ1-3
cdr3_nt: TGTGCCAGCAGCTTGTCTGCGTTCTCTGGAAACACCATATATTTT
cdr3_aa: CASSLSAFSGNTIYF

clone_size: many
d_call: TRBD1
v_call: TRBV12-3/TRBV12-4
j_call: TRBJ1-1
cdr3_nt: TGTGCCAGCAGCCAACGCAGGGGGACTGAAGCTTTCTTT
cdr3_aa: CASSQRRGTEAFF

clone_size: many
d_call: TRBD1
v_call: TRBV6-1
j_call: TRBJ1-2
cdr3_nt: TGTGCCAGCACCCTCCAAATAGGGGGCGACTATGGCTACACCTTC
cdr3_aa: CASTLQIGGDYGYTF

clone_size: many
d_call: NA
v_call: TRBV7-6
j_call: TRBJ2-7
cdr3_nt: TGTGCCAGCAGCTTAGGGGTCAGTGGAGAGCAGTACTTC
cdr3_aa: CASSLGVSGEQYF

clone_size: many
d_call: NA
v_call: TRBV12-3/TRBV12-4
j_call: TRBJ1-6
cdr3_nt: TGTGCCAGTTATAGTACAGTCTCTAACTCACCCCTCCACTTT
cdr3_aa: CASYSTVSNSPLHF

clone_size: many
d_call: NA
v_call: TRBV4-1
j_call: TRBJ2-7
cdr3_nt: TGCGCCAGCAGCCAAGATTGGACAGATTGGGGGTACGAGCAGTACTTC
cdr3_aa: CASSQDWTDWGYEQYF

clone_size: many
d_call: NA
v_call: TRBV5-5
j_call: TRBJ1-5
cdr3_nt: TGTGCCAGCAGCTTTAACCTGGGGAACCAGCCCCAGCATTTT
cdr3_aa: CASSFNLGNQPQHF

clone_size: many
d_call: NA
v_call: TRBV6-2/TRBV6-3
j_call: TRBJ2-7
cdr3_nt: TGTGCCAGCAGTTACTCGATGGAGGATAATACCTACGAGCAGTACTTC
cdr3_aa: CASSYSMEDNTYEQYF

clone_size: NA
d_call: TRBD1
v_call: TRBV7-8
j_call: TRBJ1-1
cdr3_nt: TGTGCCAGCAGAGGGACAGTAATTCGACTCGGTATGAACACTGAAGCTTTCTTT
cdr3_aa: CASRGTVIRLGMNTEAFF

clone_size: many
d_call: TRBD1
v_call: TRBV12-3/TRBV12-4
j_call: TRBJ1-2
cdr3_nt: TGTGCCAGCAGTTTTTCAGGGGACAGAGGCACCTTC
cdr3_aa: CASSFSGDRGTF

clone_size: many
d_call: TRBD2
v_call: TRBV20-1
j_call: TRBJ2-5
cdr3_nt: TGCAGTGCTAGAACTAGCGGGGAGACCCAGTACTTC
cdr3_aa: CSARTSGETQYF

clone_size: NA
d_call: NA
v_call: TRBV11-3
j_call: TRBJ2-2
cdr3_nt: TGTGCCAGCAGCTTAATTCGCTCCGGGGAGCTGTTTTTT
cdr3_aa: CASSLIRSGELFF

clone_size: NA
d_call: TRBD2
v_call: TRBV12-3/TRBV12-4
j_call: TRBJ2-3
cdr3_nt: TGTGCCAGCAGGCCTAGCGGGTCGAGCACAGATACGCAGTATTTT
cdr3_aa: CASRPSGSSTDTQYF